The 25 T cell receptor beta chains reported below all come from one sample, sequenced in a study of shared clonotypes between healthy human individuals. The repertoire was sequenced with immunoSEQ multiplex PCR; TCRdb's copy has only in-frame clones and lacks some. This sample has about 180,000 clones, with 90% to 95% found just once. Sequenced input: naive CD4+ T cells sorted from blood. Subset described: CD45RA+ positively selected. The receptors shown here come from a woman aged 25 to 45 in good health.

CDR3: CASRPDRNEQFF. CDR3 nucleotide sequence: TGTGCCAGTAGACCAGACCGGAATGAGCAGTTCTTC. The V gene is TRBV19, the J gene TRBJ2-1; D not certain. CDR3 size: 12 residues. In germline, CDR1 is LNHDA, CDR2 SQIVND (reference sequence). Trimming stripped 6 bases from V and 7 bases from J, with 10 bases between.

The CDR3 coding sequence is TGTGCCAGCAGTCCTGGACACGGCCCCAGGTCGGGCACAGATACGCAGTATTTT. This gives the protein CASSPGHGPRSGTDTQYF. V and J are TRBV11-3 and TRBJ2-3, with D perhaps TRBD1 (5 bases). Trimming shortened V by 6 bases and J by 1 base, and 23 bases separated the two germline ends. Germline CDR1 reads SGHNT; CDR2 reads YENEEA. CDR3 length equals 18 residues.

The rearrangement uses TRBV19 and TRBJ2-5; TRBD1 is a possible D gene (6 bases). This CDR3 has 14 amino acids. CDR1 and CDR2 (germline): LNHDA, SQIVND (reference sequence). Trimming shortened V by 6 bases and J by 2 bases, and 13 bases separated the two germline ends. Written as DNA, the CDR3 is TGTGCCAGTAGCACCTTAGGGGGACAAGAGACCCAGTACTTC. Encoded protein: CASSTLGGQETQYF.

Only one count was recorded for this clone. V and J are TRBV28 and TRBJ2-1, with 11 bases that match TRBD1. The length of the CDR3 is 15 residues. The J segment lost 7 bases and the V segment lost 8 bases, leaving 10 bases of the junction unmatched. The germline V gene has CDR1 MDHEN and CDR2 SYDVKM. CDR3 region: CASVLPGTGGNEQFF. DNA for the CDR3: TGTGCCAGCGTCCTTCCCGGGACAGGGGGGAATGAGCAGTTCTTC. The full variable domain, rest sourced from reference TRBV28 and TRBJ2-1, is DVKVTQSSRYLVKRTGEKVFLECVQDMDHENMFWYRQDPGLGLRLIYFSYDVKMKEKGDIPEGYSVSREKKERFSLILESASTNQTSMYLCASVLPGTGGNEQFFGPGTRLTVL.

DNA of the CDR3: TGTGCCATCAGCAGGACAGGGGGCGGAAGCTCCTACAATGAGCAGTTCTTC. Translated, it gives CAISRTGGGSSYNEQFF. The V and J genes are TRBV10-3 and TRBJ2-1; 11 bases fit TRBD1. The CDR3 totals 17 residues. The germline CDR1 and CDR2 sequences are ENHRY and SYGVKD. V lost 6 bases, J lost 0 bases, and 7 bases stayed unmatched.

This clone was seen only once. This chain uses TRBV28 with TRBJ2-7; TRBD1 is a possible D gene (5 bases). The CDR3 length is 14 residues. Germline loops: CDR1 MDHEN, CDR2 SYDVKM. V was shortened by 7 bases and J by 2 bases, with 15 bases between the two germline ends. This CDR3 is CASIPDMMAYEQYF. The CDR3 DNA reads TGTGCCAGCATCCCGGACATGATGGCCTACGAGCAGTACTTC.

The V call is TRBV18, the J call TRBJ1-2; D might be TRBD1 (6 bases). Trimming cost V 1 base and J 8 bases, with 17 bases left between them. The CDR3 length is 15 residues. The germline V gene encodes CDR1 KGHSH and CDR2 LQKENI. The CDR3 nucleotides read TGTGCCAGCTCACCACGGCTTGGGGACACCGAGGGCTACACCTTC. Its translation is CASSPRLGDTEGYTF.

The CDR3 DNA sequence: TGCGCCAGCAGCGAACTCGCCACTGGCGGTGAAGCTTTCTTT. This sequence encodes CASSELATGGEAFF. The rearrangement uses TRBV5-1 and TRBJ1-1, with D unresolved. The CDR3 has 14 residues. Trimming left V 4 bases short and J 7 bases short, with 17 bases between. Germline values: CDR1 SGHRS, CDR2 YFSETQ. Supplemented by reference TRBV5-1 and TRBJ1-1, the full variable domain reads KAGVTQTPRYLIKTRGQQVTLSCSPISGHRSVSWYQQTPGQGLQFLFEYFSETQRNKGNFPGRFSGRQFSNSRSEMNVSTLELGDSALYLCASSELATGGEAFFGQGTRLTVV.

V gene TRBV18 combines with J gene TRBJ2-5; D may match TRBD1 or TRBD2 (5 bases each). The DNA end is a closer match to TRBJ2-7, so the J assignment may be wrong. CDR1 and CDR2 from the germline V gene are KGHSH and LQKENI. The length of the CDR3 is 14 residues. The chain's CDR3 is CASSPGTATYEQYF. In DNA, the CDR3 is TGTGCCAGCTCACCTGGGACCGCCACCTACGAGCAGTACTTC.

The chain recombines TRBV10-3 with TRBJ2-7; 10 bases match TRBD1. From germline, CDR1 is ENHRY and CDR2 SYGVKD. V was pared by 2 bases and J by 6 bases, with 7 bases of the junction left unmatched. This CDR3 contains 15 residues. CDR3 sequence: CAISERGTGVFEQYF. CDR3 nucleotide sequence: TGTGCCATCAGTGAGAGGGGGACAGGGGTGTTCGAGCAGTACTTC.

The chain links TRBV2 to TRBJ2-7, with TRBD2 matching 10 bases. Germline loops: CDR1 SNHLY, CDR2 FYNNEI. V gave up 2 bases and J gave up 3 bases; unmatched junction bases: 7. The CDR3 is 16 residues long. In DNA form, the CDR3 reads TGTGCCAGCAGTGAACTGCTAGCGGGAGAATACTACGAGCAGTACTTC. Protein: CASSELLAGEYYEQYF.

The gene calls are TRBV18 and TRBJ2-5, with unresolved D. Germline CDR1 and CDR2: KGHSH and LQKENI. The ends were cut back, 5 bases at V and 1 base at J, with 8 bases in the middle. The CDR3 is made up of 13 amino acids. CDR3 region: CASSSTIQETQYF. DNA for the CDR3: TGTGCCAGCTCATCGACGATCCAAGAGACCCAGTACTTC.

The chain links TRBV18 to TRBJ2-2; perhaps TRBD2 as D (6 bases). CDR1 is KGHSH, CDR2 LQKENI, per germline. V lost 3 bases and J lost 3, with 11 bases in between. The CDR3 runs 15 residues. The CDR3 region is CASSPSSDYTGELFF. The CDR3 coding sequence is TGTGCCAGCTCACCGTCTAGCGATTACACCGGGGAGCTGTTTTTT.

The chain links TRBV19 to TRBJ2-7, with unresolved D. The CDR3 sequence is 13 residues long. Germline CDR1 LNHDA, CDR2 SQIVND (reference sequence). Trimming took off 7 bases at V and 0 bases at J, with 10 bases between the two ends. The CDR3 nucleotides are TGTGCCAGTAAAGGTCAGCTCTCCTACGAGCAGTACTTC. Its translation is CASKGQLSYEQYF.

V and J are TRBV18 and TRBJ2-1, with TRBD1 matching over 7 bases. Trimming took 3 bases from V and 7 from J; bases not matched to a gene: 9. There are 15 residues in the CDR3. CDR1 and CDR2 from the germline V gene are KGHSH and LQKENI. The CDR3 loop is CASSPVTLQGNEQFF. The CDR3 nucleotides are TGTGCCAGCTCACCCGTGACTTTACAGGGGAATGAGCAGTTCTTC.

V and J are TRBV7-2 and TRBJ1-6, with D hard to call. V was pared by 5 bases and J by 15 bases, with 17 bases between. Germline lookup yields CDR1 SGHTA and CDR2 FQGNSA. This CDR3 region has 13 residues. The CDR3 DNA reads as TGTGCCAGCAGCCTCGACACCTATGCGCTCCTCCACTTT. Its protein product is CASSLDTYALLHF.

V usage is TRBV27 and J usage is TRBJ1-2; D is possibly TRBD1 (6 bases). Trimming left V 6 bases short and J 4 bases short, with 24 bases between. Germline CDR1 and CDR2: MNHEY and SMNVEV (reference sequence). This CDR3 is built from 17 residues. The CDR3 nucleotides read TGTGCCAGCAGCCCTCTGATCACGGGGGCCTACGGCTATGGCTACACCTTC. This codes for CASSPLITGAYGYGYTF.

This clone has a single count. The V gene is TRBV18, the J gene TRBJ1-1; TRBD1 agrees at 10 bases. CDR1 is KGHSH, CDR2 LQKENI, per germline. The J segment lost 10 bases and the V segment lost 3 bases, leaving 11 bases of the junction unmatched. CDR3 length equals 15 residues. The CDR3 protein is CASSPWDRGPNPAFF. Here the CDR3 DNA reads TGTGCCAGCTCACCTTGGGACAGGGGTCCTAACCCAGCTTTCTTT.

The J gene is TRBJ2-1, the V gene TRBV18; TRBD1 matches 8 bases. Germline trimming cut 3 bases from V and 5 bases from J; bases unmatched to any gene: 0. The CDR3 is made up of 13 amino acids. CDR1 and CDR2 (germline): KGHSH, LQKENI. CDR3 loop: CASSPGQDNEQFF. CDR3 coding DNA: TGTGCCAGCTCACCGGGACAGGACAATGAGCAGTTCTTC.

The chain is built from TRBV7-8 and TRBJ2-4, with a tentative D call TRBD2 (5 bases). The CDR3 is made up of 14 amino acids. Trimming shortened V by 6 bases and J by 0 bases, and 9 bases separated the two germline ends. Germline lookup yields CDR1 SGHVS and CDR2 FQNEAQ. In DNA, the CDR3 is TGTGCCAGCAGTGACGGGATAGCCAAAAACATTCAGTACTTC. Translated, it gives CASSDGIAKNIQYF. The entire variable domain, with the rest obtained from reference TRBV7-8 and TRBJ2-4, is as follows: GAGVSQSPRYKVAKRGQDVALRCDPISGHVSLFWYQQALGQGPEFLTYFQNEAQLDKSGLPSDRFFAERPEGSVSTLKIQRTQQEDSAVYLCASSDGIAKNIQYFGAGTRLSVL.

Here the CDR3 DNA reads TGTGCCAGCAGTGGGACCTCCTCGAATTCACCCCTCCACTTT. Translating gives CASSGTSSNSPLHF. The chain joins TRBV6-6 to TRBJ1-6, with D perhaps TRBD1 (5 bases). CDR1 is MNHNY and CDR2 is SVGAGI in the germline V gene (reference sequence). CDR3 length equals 14 residues. Trimming removed 5 bases at V and 7 bases at J, with 12 bases between.

V and J are TRBV29-1 and TRBJ1-1; 7 bases are shared with TRBD1. This CDR3 contains 12 residues. V was clipped by 5 bases and J by 4 bases; unmatched bases: 4. CDR1 and CDR2 (germline): SQVTM, ANQGSEA. The CDR3 DNA reads as TGCAGCGTTCAGGGGGGGAGCACTGAAGCTTTCTTT. This sequence encodes CSVQGGSTEAFF.

The rearrangement uses TRBV7-6 and TRBJ2-1, with 8 positions matching TRBD1. The V segment lost 3 bases and the J segment 7 bases; nucleotides outside the gene matches: 2. Germline CDR1 is SGHVS and CDR2 is FNYEAQ. This CDR3 comprises 13 residues. The CDR3 bases are TGTGCCAGCAGCTTCGGACAGGGTAATGAGCAGTTCTTC. This codes for CASSFGQGNEQFF.

The CDR3 DNA reads as TGTGCCAGCAGCTTTGTGGACAGGTCCTACGAGCAGTACTTC. Amino acids: CASSFVDRSYEQYF. The chain joins TRBV5-6 to TRBJ2-5; TRBD1 agrees at 7 bases. The tail of the sequence fits TRBJ2-7 better, so the J call may be wrong. In germline, CDR1 is SGHDT, CDR2 YYEEEE. This CDR3 has 14 residues.

The CDR3 coding sequence is TGTGCCAGTAGTATCCAGGGATATAGCAATCAGCCCCAGCATTTT. This encodes CASSIQGYSNQPQHF. The chain joins TRBV19 to TRBJ1-5; D might be TRBD1 (5 bases). Trimming cost V 3 bases and J 0 bases, with 9 bases left between them. Germline V gene data show CDR1 as LNHDA and CDR2 as SQIVND (reference sequence). The CDR3 totals 15 residues.